A selection of T cell receptor beta chains follows, all from one sample in a study of blood T cell repertoires in COVID-19. Sequencing was performed with immunoSEQ multiplex PCR; in TCRdb, only in-frame clones are kept and a portion is missing. This sample has under 200,000 clones, with approximately 79% found just once. Specimen: PBMCs or T cells enriched from blood (not recorded which). The receptors originated from a man aged 45 to 65 who had recovered from COVID-19. Both conserved end residues are part of each CDR3. Fields, in order: V gene, J gene, CDR3 protein.

>TRBV5-1|TRBJ1-3
CASSPGGSLSGNTIYF
>TRBV9|TRBJ1-2
CASSVGGGNYGYTF
>TRBV11-3|TRBJ2-3
CASSLGQYTTDTQYF
>TRBV29-1|TRBJ2-2
CSVSGLGANTGELFF
>TRBV9|TRBJ1-6
CASSPKPNSPLHF
>TRBV13|TRBJ2-7
CASSLPGGSYEQYF
>TRBV6-5|TRBJ1-5
CASSFGQGANQPQHF
>TRBV12-5|TRBJ2-5
CASGPPGQGLEETQYF
>TRBV7-6|TRBJ2-7
CASSNRGSPYEQYF
>TRBV5-4|TRBJ2-3
CASSLYGGGASTDTQYF
>TRBV11-3|TRBJ1-2
CASTSYRPGQRYGYTF
>TRBV6-6|TRBJ1-3
CASSSGGGISGNTIYF
>TRBV12-5|TRBJ2-7
CASGLLTGGVYEQYF
>TRBV6-5|TRBJ1-5
CASSRQGSNQPQHF
>TRBV15|TRBJ1-2
CATSRDRGNYGYTF
>TRBV2|TRBJ1-1
CASSRDRGYTEAFF
>TRBV12-3/TRBV12-4|TRBJ2-1
CASSVLLRDEQFF
>TRBV6-5|TRBJ2-1
CASSYSPTGGNEQFF
>TRBV12-3/TRBV12-4|TRBJ1-6
CASIRGINSPLHF
>TRBV11-3|TRBJ1-1
CASSSRGEAFF
>TRBV4-1|TRBJ1-2
CASSLSSGQTNYGYTF
>TRBV6-4|TRBJ1-6
CASSYNQYSPLHF
>TRBV3-1/TRBV3-2|TRBJ2-1
CASSPTSGNYNEQFF
>TRBV4-3|TRBJ2-2
CASSQVVSGELFF
>TRBV20-1|TRBJ2-7
CSAKGPYEQYF
>TRBV6-5|TRBJ1-5
CASSNRRNQPQHF
>TRBV6-5|TRBJ2-7
CASKGLAGGAYEQYF
>TRBV6-1|TRBJ1-1
CASSAPPGTGVNTEAFF
>TRBV7-2|TRBJ2-2
CASSLGTGSHGELFF
>TRBV7-6|TRBJ1-1
CASSSDSNTEAFF
>TRBV14|TRBJ2-4
CASSPSGGKNIQYF
>TRBV12-3/TRBV12-4|TRBJ1-2
CASSLAGTGRGF
>TRBV7-9|TRBJ2-7
CASSLRNRDEQYF
>TRBV6-1|TRBJ2-7
CASSSSGTGGYEQYF
>TRBV11-2|TRBJ1-1
CASSLIKGASTEAFF
>TRBV19|TRBJ2-3
CASSFASRTSTDTQYF
>TRBV4-1|TRBJ1-3
CASSQESAGNSGNTIYF
>TRBV5-1|TRBJ2-7
CASSPRQGTAYEQYF
>TRBV5-4|TRBJ1-4
CASSHRGQTNEKLFF
>TRBV4-1|TRBJ1-5
CASSQGLQGPGQPQHF
>TRBV3-1/TRBV3-2|TRBJ2-7
CASSQGNRDREKCYEQYF